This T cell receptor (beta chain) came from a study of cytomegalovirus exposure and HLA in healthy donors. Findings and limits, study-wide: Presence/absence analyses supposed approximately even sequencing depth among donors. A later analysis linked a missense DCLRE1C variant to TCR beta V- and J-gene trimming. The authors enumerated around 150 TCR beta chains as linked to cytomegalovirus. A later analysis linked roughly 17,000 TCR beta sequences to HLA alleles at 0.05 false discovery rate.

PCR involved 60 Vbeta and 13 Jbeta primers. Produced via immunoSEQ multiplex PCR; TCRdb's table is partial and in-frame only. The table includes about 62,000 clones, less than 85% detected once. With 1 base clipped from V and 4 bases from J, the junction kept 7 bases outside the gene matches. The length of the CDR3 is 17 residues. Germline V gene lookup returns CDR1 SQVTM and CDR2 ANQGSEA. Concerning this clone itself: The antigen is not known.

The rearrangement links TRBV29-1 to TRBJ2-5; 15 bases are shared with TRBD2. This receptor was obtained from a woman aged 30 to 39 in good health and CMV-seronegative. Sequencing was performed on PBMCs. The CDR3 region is CSVEVSGLAGGRETQYF. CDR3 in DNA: TGCAGCGTTGAAGTCTCCGGACTAGCGGGAGGGCGAGAGACCCAGTACTTC.